Below are 22 T cell receptor beta chains sequenced from a single sample in a study of blood T cell repertoires in COVID-19. Method: immunoSEQ multiplex PCR; TCRdb's copy keeps in-frame clones and lacks some. The sample contains 110,000 or so clones, around 85% of which appear only once. Sequenced sample: peripheral blood. These receptors came from a human donor in a cohort sampled during active COVID-19.

This clone was seen a handful of times. The rearrangement links TRBV11-2 to TRBJ1-2; 9 bases line up with TRBD1. The germline V gene encodes CDR1 SGHAT and CDR2 FQNNGV. V lost 6 bases to trimming and J lost 4 bases; unmatched junction nucleotides: 6. CDR3 size: 14 residues. The CDR3 protein is CASRQPGQGYGYTF. In DNA, the CDR3 is TGTGCCAGCAGACAACCGGGACAGGGCTATGGCTACACCTTC. The full variable domain, with the rest looked up from reference TRBV11-2 and TRBJ1-2, is EAGVAQSPRYKIIEKRQSVAFWCNPISGHATLYWYQQILGQGPKLLIQFQNNGVVDDSQLPKDRFSAERLKGVDSTLKIQPAKLEDSAVYLCASRQPGQGYGYTFGSGTRLTVV.

The table lists this clone with a count of one. The chain combines TRBV7-9 with TRBJ2-3; 7 nucleotides line up with TRBD2. Trimming at V came to 10 bases and at J to 0 bases, leaving 19 bases not matched to a gene. The CDR3 has 18 amino acids. Germline CDR1 and CDR2: SEHNR and FQNEAQ (reference sequence). The CDR3 protein is CATAERAGLLTSTDTQYF. The CDR3 nucleotides are TGTGCCACCGCCGAAAGGGCGGGACTACTCACTAGCACAGATACGCAGTATTTT.

This chain joins TRBV6-2 or TRBV6-3 and TRBJ1-2; TRBD1 agrees at 8 bases. The V gene end was trimmed by 4 bases and the J gene end by 7 bases; junction bases not matched to a gene: 5. The CDR3 is 13 amino acids. In germline, CDR1 is MNHEY, CDR2 SVGEGT. CDR3 amino acids: CASSSPGGSGYTF. CDR3 DNA sequence: TGTGCCAGCAGTTCGCCAGGGGGCTCTGGCTACACCTTC.

Of note for this clone: The identical CDR3 is also encoded by other nucleotide sequences in the sample. J is TRBJ1-1 and V is TRBV6-5; 9 positions match TRBD1. This CDR3 is 14 amino acids long. Germline assignment: CDR1 MNHEY and CDR2 SVGAGI. J gave up 5 bases and V 7 bases, and 8 bases lay outside the gene matches. CDR3 bases: TGTGCCAGCACGCAACAGGGGGCAGGGACTGAAGCTTTCTTT. Translated: CASTQQGAGTEAFF.

The rearrangement uses TRBV5-1 and TRBJ2-5, with TRBD1 as a possible D gene (6 bases). Trimming pared 7 bases from V and 1 base from J, leaving 14 bases between. The CDR3 contains 14 residues. Germline V gene lookup returns CDR1 SGHRS and CDR2 YFSETQ. The CDR3 coding sequence is TGCGCCAGCTCTCCCGGGACAATCCAAGAGACCCAGTACTTC. This codes for CASSPGTIQETQYF.

This clone was seen just once. The chain combines TRBV4-1 with TRBJ1-1; D not resolved. V lost 4 bases and J 2 bases, leaving 5 bases between the germline ends. Per the germline V gene, CDR1 is MGHRA and CDR2 is YSYEKL. This CDR3 contains 12 residues. In nucleotides, the CDR3 is TGCGCCAGCAGCCGTAGCAACACTGAAGCTTTCTTT. It is translated as CASSRSNTEAFF.

The rearrangement uses TRBV29-1 and TRBJ1-2; weak D call: TRBD1 (5 bases). CDR1 SQVTM and CDR2 ANQGSEA come from the germline V gene. The CDR3 has 11 amino acids. Trimming shortened V by 3 bases and J by 7 bases, and 9 bases separated the two germline ends. The CDR3, as DNA: TGCAGCGTTGAGGGGGGGACTGGCTACACCTTC. Translation: CSVEGGTGYTF.

The rearrangement links TRBV7-3 to TRBJ2-2; D unresolved. Trimming left V 8 bases short and J 0 bases short, with 16 bases between. The CDR3 is 16 amino acids. Germline loops: CDR1 SGHTA, CDR2 FQGTGA. CDR3: CASGSYTSANTGELFF. In DNA form, the CDR3 reads TGTGCCAGCGGGTCCTACACAAGCGCGAACACCGGGGAGCTGTTTTTT.

The chain joins TRBV25-1 to TRBJ2-1, with 11 bases fitting TRBD2. CDR1 is MGHDK, CDR2 SYGVNS, per germline. This CDR3 has 15 residues. J gave up 5 bases and V 3 bases, and 3 bases lay outside the gene matches. The CDR3 nucleotides are TGTGCCAGCAGTGATCCGACTAGCGGGGACAATGAGCAGTTCTTC. Translation: CASSDPTSGDNEQFF.

The chain couples TRBV28 to TRBJ2-5; tentative D call: TRBD2 (6 bases). The ends were cut back, 4 bases at V and 6 bases at J, with 9 bases in the middle. Germline CDR1 and CDR2: MDHEN and SYDVKM. This CDR3 comprises 12 residues. The CDR3 DNA sequence: TGTGCCAGCAGTTCGGGGGTAAAGACCCAGTACTTC. Translation gives CASSSGVKTQYF. Complete variable domain (other parts from reference TRBV28 and TRBJ2-5): DVKVTQSSRYLVKRTGEKVFLECVQDMDHENMFWYRQDPGLGLRLIYFSYDVKMKEKGDIPEGYSVSREKKERFSLILESASTNQTSMYLCASSSGVKTQYFGPGTRLLVL.

The V gene is TRBV18, the J gene TRBJ1-4, with D tentatively TRBD1 (5 bases). V dropped 6 bases and J dropped 2 bases, with 13 bases sitting between them. CDR1 and CDR2 from the germline V gene are KGHSH and LQKENI. There are 15 residues in the CDR3. The chain's CDR3 is CASSPTGTTNEKLFF. Written as DNA, the CDR3 is TGTGCCAGCTCCCCTACAGGAACGACTAATGAAAAACTGTTTTTT.

This clone has just a few counts. This rearrangement joins TRBV9 to TRBJ2-1; perhaps TRBD2 as D (5 bases). V shed 0 bases and J shed 0 bases, with 7 bases lying between them. This CDR3 has 15 residues. From germline, CDR1 is SGDLS and CDR2 YYNGEE. The CDR3 DNA reads as TGTGCCAGCAGCGTAGTTGCGGGCTCCTACAATGAGCAGTTCTTC. Its protein is CASSVVAGSYNEQFF.

J is TRBJ2-3 and V is TRBV3-1 (or the pseudogene TRBV3-2); D gene ambiguous. CDR3 length: 15 amino acids. Looked up from germline, CDR1 is LGHDT and CDR2 is YNNKEL (reference sequence). The V end lost 1 base, the J end lost 3 bases, and 11 bases lay between the germline ends. CDR3 sequence reads: CASSQGVGATDTQYF. CDR3 DNA: TGTGCCAGCAGCCAAGGGGTCGGAGCTACAGATACGCAGTATTTT.

The chain is built from TRBV5-6 and TRBJ1-2; D gene uncertain. The V gene's germline CDR1 is SGHDT and CDR2 YYEEEE. There are 14 residues in the CDR3. Trimming removed 0 bases from V and 5 bases from J, with 11 bases in between. The CDR3, as DNA: TGTGCCAGCAGCTTGGCGCGGGCAGGTTATGGCTACACCTTC. This encodes CASSLARAGYGYTF.

This chain joins TRBV19 and TRBJ1-5, with D possibly being TRBD1 (5 bases). Germline CDR1 reads LNHDA; CDR2 reads SQIVND (reference sequence). V lost 8 bases and J lost 5, with 10 bases in between. CDR3 length: 12 residues. CDR3 sequence reads: CASSDSDQPQHF. The CDR3 bases are TGTGCCAGTTCCGACAGCGATCAGCCCCAGCATTTT.

The chain links TRBV29-1 to TRBJ2-3, with unresolved D. The V gene's germline CDR1 is SQVTM and CDR2 ANQGSEA. This CDR3 is 11 amino acids long. The germline V and J ends were trimmed by 3 bases and 4 bases, with 5 bases remaining between them. This chain's CDR3 is CSVESPDTQYF. The CDR3 DNA is TGCAGCGTTGAGAGTCCAGATACGCAGTATTTT.

The V and J genes are TRBV9 and TRBJ2-1; D perhaps matches TRBD2 (6 bases). The germline V and J ends were trimmed by 0 bases and 9 bases, with 19 bases remaining between them. CDR3 length: 16 residues. CDR1 is SGDLS and CDR2 is YYNGEE in the germline V gene. CDR3 nucleotides: TGTGCCAGCAGCGTAGATGGGCGGGGAAGGAGGAGTGAGCAGTTCTTC. As protein: CASSVDGRGRRSEQFF.

The rearrangement links TRBV11-2 to TRBJ2-3; TRBD2 matches 7 bases. The germline CDR1 and CDR2 sequences are SGHAT and FQNNGV. V lost 0 bases to trimming and J lost 5 bases; unmatched junction nucleotides: 2. The CDR3 loop spans 14 amino acids. The CDR3 loop reads CASSLDRGEDTQYF. CDR3 DNA: TGTGCCAGCAGCTTAGATCGGGGGGAAGATACGCAGTATTTT.

V and J are TRBV9 and TRBJ1-6, with D perhaps matching TRBD1 (6 bases). With 3 bases removed from V and 5 bases from J, the gap between germline ends came to 18 bases. The CDR3 totals 17 residues. Germline values: CDR1 SGDLS, CDR2 YYNGEE. CDR3 DNA: TGTGCCAGCAGCGCCTATGACAGGCCCTCGCATAATTCACCCCTCCACTTT. Encoded protein: CASSAYDRPSHNSPLHF.

The rearrangement joins TRBV6-2 or TRBV6-3 to TRBJ1-2; TRBD1 might be the D (5 bases). The V and J ends lost 1 base and 7 bases respectively, with 16 bases between them. The CDR3 has 15 residues. Germline V lookup: CDR1 MNHEY, CDR2 SVGEGT. The DNA of the CDR3 is TGTGCCAGCAGTTACTTCCAGGGTCCCTCTTCTGGCTACACCTTC. Its translation: CASSYFQGPSSGYTF.

V is TRBV4-3 and J is TRBJ2-7; 12 nucleotides match TRBD1. The germline gives CDR1 LGHNA, CDR2 YSLEER. This CDR3 is 20 amino acids long. After removal of 0 bases from V and 0 bases from J, the junction contained 12 bases not matched to a gene. The CDR3 sequence is CASSQEPGTGGAPSSYEQYF. Here the CDR3 DNA reads TGCGCCAGCAGCCAAGAACCCGGGACAGGGGGCGCCCCTAGCTCCTACGAGCAGTACTTC.

The chain combines TRBV29-1 with TRBJ2-2; the D is unclear. This CDR3 spans 12 amino acids. Germline assignment: CDR1 SQVTM and CDR2 ANQGSEA. V lost 4 bases, J lost 1 base, and 4 bases lay in between. CDR3 sequence: CSVGQNTGELFF. CDR3 in DNA: TGCAGCGTTGGACAGAACACCGGGGAGCTGTTTTTT.